This T cell receptor beta chain was identified during a study of T cell responses to AZD1222 COVID-19 vaccine. Notes on the study in general: Per reports, nearly half of all spike-specific TCRs target regions that are unmutated in variants. There were repertoire samples only from the period after the peak T cell response. The study found vaccine-associated CD4 TCRs spanning spike, dominant at 160-218 and 743-854. Once two AZD1222 doses were given, Spike-specific TCR breadth and depth went up.

The protocol was immunoSEQ multiplex PCR, while the TCRdb copy is restricted to in-frame clones and leaves out a portion. The sample records over 45,000 clones, roughly nine tenths being singletons. Germline V lookup: CDR1 MDHEN, CDR2 SYDVKM. The length of the CDR3 is 15 residues. J gave up 3 bases and V 7 bases, and 8 bases lay outside the gene matches. As to this clone: Its antigen is as yet unknown.

The sequence was collected from an adult in good health. The sequenced sample was peripheral blood, obtained on day 0 of AZD1222 vaccination. The chain is built from TRBV28 and TRBJ1-5; TRBD1 matches 8 bases. The CDR3 region has the DNA TGTGCCAGCATCAAGGCCAGGGGGCACAATCAGCCCCAGCATTTT. Translation gives CASIKARGHNQPQHF.